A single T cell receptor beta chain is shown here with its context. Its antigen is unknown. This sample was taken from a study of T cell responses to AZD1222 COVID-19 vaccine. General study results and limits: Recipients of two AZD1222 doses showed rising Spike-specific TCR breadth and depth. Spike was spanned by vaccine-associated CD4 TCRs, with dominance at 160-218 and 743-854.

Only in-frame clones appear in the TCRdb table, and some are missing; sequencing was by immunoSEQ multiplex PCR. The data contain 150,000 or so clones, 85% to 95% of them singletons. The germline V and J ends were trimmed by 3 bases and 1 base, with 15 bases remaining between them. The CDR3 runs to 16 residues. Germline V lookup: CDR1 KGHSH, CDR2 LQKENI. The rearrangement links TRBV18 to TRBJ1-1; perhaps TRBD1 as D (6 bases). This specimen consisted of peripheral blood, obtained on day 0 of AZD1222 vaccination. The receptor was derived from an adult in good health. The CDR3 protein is CASSPSQGRGNTEAFF. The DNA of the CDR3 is TGTGCCAGCTCACCGTCGCAGGGGAGAGGGAACACTGAAGCTTTCTTT.